This entry lists 5 T cell receptor beta chains sequenced from one sample in a study of blood T cell repertoires in COVID-19. Some clones are missing from TCRdb's copy, which holds only in-frame ones; the method was immunoSEQ multiplex PCR. The table lists about 230,000 clones, around four fifths of them singletons. Material for sequencing was peripheral blood. These receptors all stem from a woman in her seventies with active or convalescent COVID-19.

The V call is TRBV10-3, the J call TRBJ1-1; TRBD1 might be the D (5 bases). The CDR3 has 14 amino acids. CDR1 and CDR2 (germline): ENHRY, SYGVKD. Trimming removed 0 bases from V and 3 bases from J, with 8 bases in between. CDR3 sequence: CAISESGGDTEAFF. The CDR3 region has the DNA TGTGCCATCAGTGAGTCGGGGGGGGACACTGAAGCTTTCTTT.

The CDR3, as DNA: TGTGCCAGCAGGCAGGGCTACGAGCAGTACTTC. Protein: CASRQGYEQYF. This chain joins TRBV2 and TRBJ2-7; D possibly corresponds to TRBD1 (5 bases). Germline V gives CDR1 SNHLY, CDR2 FYNNEI. CDR3 length equals 11 residues. The germline V and J ends were trimmed by 6 bases and 3 bases, with 6 bases remaining between them.

This clone was picked up a small number of times. The rearrangement uses TRBV29-1 and TRBJ1-2; D is unclear. CDR3 size: 11 residues. The V end was cut by 5 bases, the J end by 6 bases, with 10 bases between. The germline V gene has CDR1 SQVTM and CDR2 ANQGSEA. The CDR3 DNA reads as TGCAGCGTTTTCGGGGTTAATGGCTACACCTTC. It specifies CSVFGVNGYTF.

The chain combines TRBV29-1 with TRBJ2-3, with TRBD2 as a possible D gene (5 bases). Germline assignment: CDR1 SQVTM and CDR2 ANQGSEA. V lost 5 bases, J lost 0 bases, and 12 bases lay in between. The CDR3 runs 14 residues. The CDR3 nucleotides read TGCAGCGTTAACGGACTGTCTAGCACAGATACGCAGTATTTT. Translated, it gives CSVNGLSSTDTQYF.

The sample holds one count of this clone. The J gene is TRBJ1-5, the V gene TRBV5-6; D ambiguous. CDR1 is SGHDT, CDR2 YYEEEE, per germline. CDR3 length: 15 residues. The V gene lost 0 bases and the J gene lost 2 bases, with 9 bases spanning the gap. CDR3 nucleotide sequence: TGTGCCAGCAGCTTGGCAGACGGGGGCAATCAGCCCCAGCATTTT. Its protein product is CASSLADGGNQPQHF.